What follows is one T cell receptor beta chain and its context. The antigen remains undetermined. Ophthalmopathy cases scored 3 or more on the Clinical Activity Score and 4 or more on NOSPECS grade, with duration below 3 months. Exclusions: uncontrolled infection, other autoimmune disease, pregnancy, lactation. These data belong to a study of T cells in Graves' hyperthyroidism and ophthalmopathy. The study's findings and limits: Ophthalmopathy cases were set apart from stable hyperthyroidism by a 13 V-J model. Blood also carried most thyroid clonotypes expanded above 0.001.

From RNA transcripts, TCR beta CDR3 regions were amplified. Initially, a first-round RT-PCR of the TCR CDR3 employed the HTBI primer set. TCRdb called the multiplex PCR reads again in MiXCR, with one record for every CDR3 protein. This table has more than 500,000 distinct CDR3 sequences, about 16% appearing once. CDR3 length: 14 amino acids. CDR1 and CDR2 (germline): LGHDT, YNNKEL (reference sequence). V lost 0 bases, J lost 4 bases, and 8 bases lay in between. The J gene is TRBJ2-3, the V gene TRBV3-1, with a weak D call TRBD2 (5 bases). Source material: blood. The TCR comes from a woman aged 25 to 39 with Graves' ophthalmopathy. The CDR3 coding sequence is TGTGCCAGCAGCCAAGAGAGGGAATCAGATACGCAGTATTTT. Its translation: CASSQERESDTQYF.